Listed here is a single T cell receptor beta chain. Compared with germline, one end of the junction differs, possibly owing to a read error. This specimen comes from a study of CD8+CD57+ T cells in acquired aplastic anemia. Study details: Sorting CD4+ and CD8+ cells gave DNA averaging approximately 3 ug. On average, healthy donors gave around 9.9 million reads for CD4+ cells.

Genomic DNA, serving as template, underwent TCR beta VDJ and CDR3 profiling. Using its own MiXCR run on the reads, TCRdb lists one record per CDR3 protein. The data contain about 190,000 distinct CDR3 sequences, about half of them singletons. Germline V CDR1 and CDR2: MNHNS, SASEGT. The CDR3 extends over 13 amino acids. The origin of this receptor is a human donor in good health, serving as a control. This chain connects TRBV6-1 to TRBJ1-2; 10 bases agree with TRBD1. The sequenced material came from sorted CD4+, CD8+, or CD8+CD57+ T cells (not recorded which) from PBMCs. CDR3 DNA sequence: TGTGCCAGCAGCGTTTCCGGGACAGGGGAGTCTGCCTTC. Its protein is CASSVSGTGESAF.